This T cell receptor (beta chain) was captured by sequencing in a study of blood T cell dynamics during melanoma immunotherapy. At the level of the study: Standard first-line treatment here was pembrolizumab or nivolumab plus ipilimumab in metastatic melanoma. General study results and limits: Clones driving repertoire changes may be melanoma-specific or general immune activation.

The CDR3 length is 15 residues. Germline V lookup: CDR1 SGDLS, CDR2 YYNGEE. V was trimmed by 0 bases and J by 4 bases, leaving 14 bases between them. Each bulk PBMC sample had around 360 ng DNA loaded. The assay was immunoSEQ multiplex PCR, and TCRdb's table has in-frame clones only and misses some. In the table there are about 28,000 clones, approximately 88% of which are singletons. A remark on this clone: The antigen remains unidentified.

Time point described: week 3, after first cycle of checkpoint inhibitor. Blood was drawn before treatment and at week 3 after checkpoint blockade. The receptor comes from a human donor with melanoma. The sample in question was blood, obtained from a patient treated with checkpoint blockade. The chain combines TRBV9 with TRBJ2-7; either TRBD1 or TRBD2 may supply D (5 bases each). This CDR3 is CASSVADLGGYEQYF. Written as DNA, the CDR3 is TGTGCCAGCAGCGTAGCAGACCTTGGGGGATACGAGCAGTACTTC.